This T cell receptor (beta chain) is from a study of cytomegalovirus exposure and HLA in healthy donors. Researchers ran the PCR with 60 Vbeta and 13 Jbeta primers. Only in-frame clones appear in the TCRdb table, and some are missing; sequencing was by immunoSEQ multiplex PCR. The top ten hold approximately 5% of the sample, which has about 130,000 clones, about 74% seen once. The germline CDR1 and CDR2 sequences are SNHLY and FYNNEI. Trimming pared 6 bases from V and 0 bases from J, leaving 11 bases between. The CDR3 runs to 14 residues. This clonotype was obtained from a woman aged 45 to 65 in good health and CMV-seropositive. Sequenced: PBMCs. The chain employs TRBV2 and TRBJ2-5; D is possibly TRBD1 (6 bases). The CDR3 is CASSADSHQETQYF. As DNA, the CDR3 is TGTGCCAGCAGCGCGGACAGCCACCAAGAGACCCAGTACTTC. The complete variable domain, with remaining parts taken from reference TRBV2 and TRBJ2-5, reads EPEVTQTPSHQVTQMGQEVILRCVPISNHLYFYWYRQILGQKVEFLVSFYNNEISEKSEIFDDQFSVERPDGSNFTLKIRSTKLEDSAMYFCASSADSHQETQYFGPGTRLLVL.